The rows below give T cell receptor beta chains drawn from one sample of a study of cytomegalovirus exposure and HLA in healthy donors. This table comes from immunoSEQ multiplex PCR, and its TCRdb copy is limited to in-frame clones, with some not included. The listing records approximately 110,000 clones. Input material: PBMCs. The receptors were gathered from a man aged 45-60 years in good health and CMV-seronegative. Each CDR3 is given with its conserved first and last residue. D genes are given only for firm matches.

j_call v_call d_call cdr3_aa cdr3_nt
TRBJ1-6 TRBV6-6 - CASSYSAIDSPPHF TGTGCCAGCAGTTACTCTGCAATAGATTCACCCCCCCACTTT
TRBJ1-5 TRBV2 - CASSEAAINQPQHF TGTGCCAGCAGTGAAGCGGCAATTAATCAGCCCCAGCATTTT
TRBJ1-4 TRBV12-2 - CASRLVKCEGSPNEKLFF TGTGCAAGTCGCTTAGTAAAGTGCGAGGGTTCTCCGAATGAAAAACTGTTTTTT
TRBJ2-7 TRBV6-9 TRBD2 CASRQSCEPGLAGGFSYEQYF TGTGCCAGCAGACAGAGTTGCGAACCGGGACTAGCGGGAGGGTTCTCCTACGAGCAGTACTTC
TRBJ2-1 TRBV7-9 TRBD1 CASSVRDSSYNEQFF TGTGCCAGCAGCGTCCGGGACAGTTCCTACAATGAGCAGTTCTTC
TRBJ1-2 TRBV6-5 TRBD1 CASSYLAGGSYGYTF TGTGCCAGCAGTTACCTGGCAGGGGGAAGCTATGGCTACACCTTC
TRBJ1-5 TRBV19 - CASSTRTLNQPQHF TGTGCCAGTAGTACCCGGACACTTAATCAGCCCCAGCATTTT
TRBJ1-5 TRBV2 - CASSRRPSNQPQHF TGTGCCAGCAGTAGGAGGCCGAGCAATCAGCCCCAGCATTTT
TRBJ2-5 TRBV18 - CASSLGLHETQYF TGTGCCAGCTCGCTCGGACTTCACGAGACCCAGTACTTC
TRBJ2-1 TRBV29-1 TRBD2 CSTKSGTSYNEQFF TGCAGCACAAAATCCGGGACTAGCTACAATGAGCAGTTCTTC
TRBJ1-4 TRBV29-1 TRBD1 CSVEQGAGEKLFF TGCAGCGTTGAACAGGGGGCAGGAGAAAAACTGTTTTTT
TRBJ2-7 TRBV5-1 - CASSPDSRSYEQYF TGCGCCAGCAGCCCGGACAGTCGCTCCTACGAGCAGTACTTC
TRBJ1-1 TRBV27 TRBD1 CASSPLDRGLVSPTEAFF TGTGCCAGCAGTCCGCTAGACAGGGGGCTCGTATCGCCAACTGAAGCTTTCTTT
TRBJ1-5 TRBV19 - CASSLEGPYSNQPQHF TGTGCCAGTAGTCTGGAGGGACCTTATAGCAATCAGCCCCAGCATTTT
TRBJ2-1 TRBV7-2 - CASSGLSGSLWNEQFF TGTGCCAGCAGCGGGCTTTCGGGGAGTTTGTGGAATGAGCAGTTCTTC
TRBJ2-1 TRBV27 TRBD2 CASSSAAGVYNEQFF TGTGCCAGCAGCTCAGCCGCGGGGGTCTACAATGAGCAGTTCTTC